This T cell receptor beta chain was sequenced in a study of cytomegalovirus exposure and HLA in healthy donors. Germline-derived CDR1 and CDR2 are LGHNA and YSLEER. This CDR3 is 15 amino acids long. After removal of 6 bases from V and 3 bases from J, the junction contained 4 bases not matched to a gene. A multiplex PCR was run with 60 Vbeta primers and 13 Jbeta primers. Libraries were prepared by immunoSEQ multiplex PCR; TCRdb keeps only in-frame clonotypes and omits some of them. Altogether some 60,000 clones are present, more than 70% being singletons, with the ten largest covering approximately 6%. This clone was seen a few times. Its antigen is unknown. The study's findings and limits: In vitro, three CMV-associated chains proved specific for CMV antigens.

Sample: PBMCs. This chain uses TRBV4-3 with TRBJ2-7; TRBD2 agrees at 14 bases. The source of this sequence is a male donor in good health and CMV-seronegative. For the CDR3, the DNA is TGCGCCAGCAGAAGGGGACTAGCGGGGGACTACGAGCAGTACTTC. Translating gives CASRRGLAGDYEQYF.